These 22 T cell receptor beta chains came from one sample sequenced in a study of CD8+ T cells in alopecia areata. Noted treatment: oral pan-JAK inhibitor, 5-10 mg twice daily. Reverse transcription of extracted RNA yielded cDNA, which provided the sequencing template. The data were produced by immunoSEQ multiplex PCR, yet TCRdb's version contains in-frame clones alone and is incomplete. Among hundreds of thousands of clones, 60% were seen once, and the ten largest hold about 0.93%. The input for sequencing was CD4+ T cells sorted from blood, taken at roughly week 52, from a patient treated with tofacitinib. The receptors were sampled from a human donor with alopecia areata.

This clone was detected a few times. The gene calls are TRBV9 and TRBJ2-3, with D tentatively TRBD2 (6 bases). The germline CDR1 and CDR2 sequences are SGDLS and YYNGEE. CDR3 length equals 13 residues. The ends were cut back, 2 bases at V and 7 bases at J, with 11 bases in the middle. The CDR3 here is CASSVGGEHTQYF. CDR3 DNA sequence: TGTGCCAGCAGCGTTGGCGGGGAGCATACGCAGTATTTT.

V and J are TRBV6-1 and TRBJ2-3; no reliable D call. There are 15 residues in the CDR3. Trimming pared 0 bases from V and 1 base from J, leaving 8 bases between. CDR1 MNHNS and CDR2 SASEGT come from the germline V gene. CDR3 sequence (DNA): TGTGCCAGCAGTGAAGCGCTCACCCGCACAGATACGCAGTATTTT. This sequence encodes CASSEALTRTDTQYF.

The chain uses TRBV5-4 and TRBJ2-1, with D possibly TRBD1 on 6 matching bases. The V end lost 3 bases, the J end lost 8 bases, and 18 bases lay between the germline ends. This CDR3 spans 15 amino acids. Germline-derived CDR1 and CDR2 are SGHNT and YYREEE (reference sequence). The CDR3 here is CASSSRTGSGDEQFF. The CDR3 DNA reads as TGTGCCAGCAGCTCCCGAACAGGGTCAGGGGATGAGCAGTTCTTC. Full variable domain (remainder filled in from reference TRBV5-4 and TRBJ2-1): ETGVTQSPTHLIKTRGQQVTLRCSSQSGHNTVSWYQQALGQGPQFIFQYYREEENGRGNFPPRFSGLQFPNYSSELNVNALELDDSALYLCASSSRTGSGDEQFFGPGTRLTVL.

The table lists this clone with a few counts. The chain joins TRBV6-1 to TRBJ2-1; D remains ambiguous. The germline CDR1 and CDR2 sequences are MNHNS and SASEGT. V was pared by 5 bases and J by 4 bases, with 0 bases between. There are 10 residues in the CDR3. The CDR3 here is CASSYNEQFF. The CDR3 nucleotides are TGTGCCAGCAGTTACAATGAGCAGTTCTTC.

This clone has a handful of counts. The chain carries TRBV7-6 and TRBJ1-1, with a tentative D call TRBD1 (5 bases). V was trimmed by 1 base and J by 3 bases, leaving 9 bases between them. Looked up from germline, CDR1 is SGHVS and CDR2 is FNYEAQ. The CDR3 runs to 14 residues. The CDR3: CASSLVGGDTEAFF. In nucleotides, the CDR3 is TGTGCCAGCAGCTTAGTTGGGGGGGACACTGAAGCTTTCTTT. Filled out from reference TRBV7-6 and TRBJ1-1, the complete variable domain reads GAGVSQSPRYKVTKRGQDVALRCDPISGHVSLYWYRQALGQGPEFLTYFNYEAQQDKSGLPNDRFSAERPEGSISTLTIQRTEQRDSAMYRCASSLVGGDTEAFFGQGTRLTVV.

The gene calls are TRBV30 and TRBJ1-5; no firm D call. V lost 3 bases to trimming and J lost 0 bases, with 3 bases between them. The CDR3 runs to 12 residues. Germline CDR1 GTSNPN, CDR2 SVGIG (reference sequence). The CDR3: CAWSFSNQPQHF. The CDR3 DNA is TGTGCCTGGAGCTTTAGCAATCAGCCCCAGCATTTT.

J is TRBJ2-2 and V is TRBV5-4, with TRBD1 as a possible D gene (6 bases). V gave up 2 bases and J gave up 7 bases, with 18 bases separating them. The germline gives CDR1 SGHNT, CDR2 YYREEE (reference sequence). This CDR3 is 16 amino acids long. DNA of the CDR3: TGTGCCAGCAGCTTTAGACGCGCAGGGGTTATCGGGGAGCTGTTTTTT. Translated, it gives CASSFRRAGVIGELFF.

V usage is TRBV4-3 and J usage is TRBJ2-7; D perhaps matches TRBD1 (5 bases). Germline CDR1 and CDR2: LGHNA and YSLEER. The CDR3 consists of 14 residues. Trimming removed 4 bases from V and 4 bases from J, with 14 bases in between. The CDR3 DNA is TGCGCCAGCAGCCGGTCGGACACCAAGTACGAGCAGTACTTC. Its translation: CASSRSDTKYEQYF.

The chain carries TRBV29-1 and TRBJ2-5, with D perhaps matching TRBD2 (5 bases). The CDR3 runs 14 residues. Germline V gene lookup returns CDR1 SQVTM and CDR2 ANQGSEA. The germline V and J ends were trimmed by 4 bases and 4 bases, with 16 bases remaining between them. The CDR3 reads CSVVPGIGGETQYF. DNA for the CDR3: TGCAGCGTTGTGCCGGGGATTGGAGGAGAGACCCAGTACTTC.

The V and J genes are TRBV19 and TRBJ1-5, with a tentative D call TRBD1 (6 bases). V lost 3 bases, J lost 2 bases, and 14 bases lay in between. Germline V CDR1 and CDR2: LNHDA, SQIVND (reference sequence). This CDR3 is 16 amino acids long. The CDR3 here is CASSIHRVKGNQPQHF. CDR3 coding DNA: TGTGCCAGTAGTATTCACAGGGTTAAGGGCAATCAGCCCCAGCATTTT.

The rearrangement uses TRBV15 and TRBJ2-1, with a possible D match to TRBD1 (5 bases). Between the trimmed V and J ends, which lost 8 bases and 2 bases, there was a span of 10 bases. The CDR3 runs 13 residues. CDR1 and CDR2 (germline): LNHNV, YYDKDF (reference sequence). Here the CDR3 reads CATSPRAYNEQFF. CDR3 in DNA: TGTGCCACCTCCCCCAGGGCCTACAATGAGCAGTTCTTC.

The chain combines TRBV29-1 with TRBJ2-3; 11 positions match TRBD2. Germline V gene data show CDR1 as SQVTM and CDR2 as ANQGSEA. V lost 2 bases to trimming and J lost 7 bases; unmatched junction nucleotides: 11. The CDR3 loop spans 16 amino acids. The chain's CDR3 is CSVERWGLAATNTQYF. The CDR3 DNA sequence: TGCAGCGTTGAAAGGTGGGGACTAGCGGCCACCAATACGCAGTATTTT.

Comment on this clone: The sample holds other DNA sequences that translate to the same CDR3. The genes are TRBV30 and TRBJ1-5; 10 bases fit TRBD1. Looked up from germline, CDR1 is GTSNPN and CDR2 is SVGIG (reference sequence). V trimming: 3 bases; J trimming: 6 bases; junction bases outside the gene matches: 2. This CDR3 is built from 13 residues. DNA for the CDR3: TGTGCCTGGAGCGGACAGGGGGGTCAGCCCCAGCATTTT. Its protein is CAWSGQGGQPQHF.

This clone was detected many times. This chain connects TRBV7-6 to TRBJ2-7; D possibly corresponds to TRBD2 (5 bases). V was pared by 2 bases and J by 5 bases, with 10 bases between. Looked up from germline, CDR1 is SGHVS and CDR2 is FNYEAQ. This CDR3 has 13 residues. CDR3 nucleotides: TGTGCCAGCAGCTTAATTGTTAGCGACGAGCAGTACTTC. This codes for CASSLIVSDEQYF.

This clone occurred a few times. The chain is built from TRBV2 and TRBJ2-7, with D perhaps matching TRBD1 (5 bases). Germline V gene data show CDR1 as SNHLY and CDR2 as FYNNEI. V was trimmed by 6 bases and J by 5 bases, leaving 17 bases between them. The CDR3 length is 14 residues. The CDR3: CASSLIQVSHEQYF. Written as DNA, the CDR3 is TGTGCCAGCAGCCTTATACAGGTATCTCACGAGCAGTACTTC.

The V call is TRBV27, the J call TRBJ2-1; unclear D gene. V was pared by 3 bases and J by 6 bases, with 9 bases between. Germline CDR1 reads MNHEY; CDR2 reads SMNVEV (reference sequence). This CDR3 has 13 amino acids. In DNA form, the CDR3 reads TGTGCCAGCAGTTTTCCCCCAGCCAATGAGCAGTTCTTC. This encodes CASSFPPANEQFF.

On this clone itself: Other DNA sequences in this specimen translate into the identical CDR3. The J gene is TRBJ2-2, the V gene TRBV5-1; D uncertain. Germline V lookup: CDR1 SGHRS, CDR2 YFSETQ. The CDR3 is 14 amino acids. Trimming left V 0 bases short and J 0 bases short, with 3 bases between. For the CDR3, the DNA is TGCGCCAGCAGCTTGGCCCCGAACACCGGGGAGCTGTTTTTT. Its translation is CASSLAPNTGELFF.

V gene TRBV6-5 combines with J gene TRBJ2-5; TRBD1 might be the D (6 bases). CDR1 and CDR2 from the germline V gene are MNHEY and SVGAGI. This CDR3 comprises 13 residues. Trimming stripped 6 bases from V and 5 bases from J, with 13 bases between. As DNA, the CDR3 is TGTGCCAGCAGGAAACAGGGTTGGGAGACCCAGTACTTC. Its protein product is CASRKQGWETQYF.

CDR3 sequence: CASSSASGANVLTF. The CDR3 nucleotides read TGCGCCAGCAGCTCCGCCTCTGGGGCCAACGTCCTGACTTTC. The rearrangement links TRBV5-1 to TRBJ2-6; D is unresolved. CDR1 is SGHRS, CDR2 YFSETQ, per germline. The CDR3 covers 14 residues. Between the trimmed V and J ends, which lost 3 bases and 0 bases, there was a span of 4 bases.

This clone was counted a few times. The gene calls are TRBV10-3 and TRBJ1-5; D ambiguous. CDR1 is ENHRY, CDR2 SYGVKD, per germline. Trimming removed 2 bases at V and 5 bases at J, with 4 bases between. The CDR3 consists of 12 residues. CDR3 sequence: CAISEGYQPQHF. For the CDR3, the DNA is TGTGCCATCAGTGAGGGGTATCAGCCCCAGCATTTT.

For the CDR3, the DNA is TGTGCCTGGAGTAAGGGGATCCAGCCCCAGCATTTT. It codes for CAWSKGIQPQHF. The chain carries TRBV30 and TRBJ1-5; a possible D gene is TRBD1 (5 bases). Germline loops: CDR1 GTSNPN, CDR2 SVGIG (reference sequence). CDR3 length: 12 amino acids. V lost 2 bases and J 7 bases, leaving 9 bases between the germline ends.

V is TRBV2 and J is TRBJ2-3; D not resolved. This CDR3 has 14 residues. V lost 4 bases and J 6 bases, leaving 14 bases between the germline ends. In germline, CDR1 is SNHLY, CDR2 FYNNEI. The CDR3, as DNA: TGTGCCAGCAGTGTGGCCCGGCCTCCGGATACGCAGTATTTT. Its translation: CASSVARPPDTQYF.